A selection of T cell receptor beta chains follows, all from one sample in a study of cytomegalovirus exposure and HLA in healthy donors. Measured with immunoSEQ multiplex PCR; TCRdb has only the in-frame clones, and not every one. The sample includes about 150,000 clones, approximately 80% of them seen just once. Material for sequencing was PBMCs. All receptors derive from a male donor in good health and CMV-seronegative. Each CDR3 is given with its conserved first and last residue. Fields, in order: V gene, clone size, J gene, D gene, CDR3 DNA, CDR3 protein. A D gene is named only where the DNA matches it firmly. Size tells how often a clone was seen (once, few, many) or the class of an expanded clone, and some rows leave it out.

V: TRBV7-9; size: .; J: TRBJ2-7; D: TRBD1; DNA: TGTGCCAGCAGCTCATCCGGGACAGGGGGCTACGAGCAGTACTTC; CDR3: CASSSSGTGGYEQYF
V: TRBV5-8; size: .; J: TRBJ2-7; D: TRBD2; DNA: TGTGCCAGCATTCCGGGACTAGGCCCTCGGGACGAGCAGTACTTC; CDR3: CASIPGLGPRDEQYF
V: TRBV30; size: .; J: TRBJ2-1; D: TRBD2; DNA: TGTGCCTGGATCAGTGGTCCGGTGGCGGGGGTAAGAGAGCAGTTCTTC; CDR3: CAWISGPVAGVREQFF
V: TRBV6-5; size: .; J: TRBJ1-2; D: TRBD1; DNA: TGTGCCAGCAGTTACTCACGGGACAGGGTGGGCTACCCCTTC; CDR3: CASSYSRDRVGYPF
V: TRBV7-9; size: .; J: TRBJ1-2; D: .; DNA: TGTGCCAGCAGCTTAGTGTTGGGCAGGAACTATGGCTACACCTTC; CDR3: CASSLVLGRNYGYTF
V: TRBV29-1; size: .; J: TRBJ2-7; D: TRBD1; DNA: TGCAGCGTTCGACAGGGTCTCGAGCAGTACTTC; CDR3: CSVRQGLEQYF
V: TRBV4-1; size: .; J: TRBJ1-2; D: .; DNA: TGCGCCAGCAGCCAAGGCCCCACCGAGGCCGGGGGCTACACCTTC; CDR3: CASSQGPTEAGGYTF
V: TRBV15; size: once; J: TRBJ1-5; D: TRBD1; DNA: TGTGCCACCAGCAGAGACCCCAGGGGGACAGGGGCGGACCAGCCCCAGCATTTT; CDR3: CATSRDPRGTGADQPQHF
V: TRBV7-9; size: .; J: TRBJ2-3; D: TRBD2; DNA: TGTGCCAGCAGACGGACTAGCGGGGCTGGAGATACGCAGTATTTT; CDR3: CASRRTSGAGDTQYF
V: TRBV19; size: .; J: TRBJ1-5; D: TRBD1; DNA: TGTGCCAGTAGTATCGGCGTGGGGGGACAGGGGCGCCAAGGACCCCAGCATTTT; CDR3: CASSIGVGGQGRQGPQHF
V: TRBV28; size: .; J: TRBJ2-5; D: TRBD2; DNA: TGTGCCAGCAGTTTCCTACCGGGACTAGCGGCGCGAGGGGAGACCCAGTACTTC; CDR3: CASSFLPGLAARGETQYF
V: TRBV5-1; size: .; J: TRBJ2-3; D: .; DNA: TGCGCCAGCAGCTTGGAGGGGCCCGGAGATACGCAGTATTTT; CDR3: CASSLEGPGDTQYF
V: TRBV5-6; size: few; J: TRBJ2-2; D: .; DNA: TGTGCCAGCAGCAGGGGGAGAAACACCGGGGAGCTGTTTTTT; CDR3: CASSRGRNTGELFF
V: TRBV5-4; size: few; J: TRBJ2-2; D: .; DNA: TGTGCCAGCAGCCTTTTTACAGGGACCGGGGAGCTGTTTTTT; CDR3: CASSLFTGTGELFF
V: TRBV28; size: .; J: TRBJ2-2; D: TRBD2; DNA: TGTGCCAGCAGCACGGAGGGACTACTCCCCAGACTAGCGGGAGCCACCGGGGAGCTGTTTTTT; CDR3: CASSTEGLLPRLAGATGELFF
V: TRBV7-2; size: .; J: TRBJ2-7; D: TRBD1; DNA: TGTGCCAGCAGCCTACGGATGGGACAGGGAGGGGGCGAGCAGTACTTC; CDR3: CASSLRMGQGGGEQYF
V: TRBV7-6; size: .; J: TRBJ2-5; D: TRBD2; DNA: TGTGCCAGCAGCCCAACAATCACCTCTAGCGGGAGGCGGACCCAGTACTTC; CDR3: CASSPTITSSGRRTQYF
V: TRBV5-1; size: .; J: TRBJ1-1; D: TRBD1; DNA: TGCGCCAGCAGCCCCCGGACAGGGGAGGGACACACTGAAGCTTTCTTT; CDR3: CASSPRTGEGHTEAFF
V: TRBV28; size: once; J: TRBJ1-4; D: TRBD1; DNA: TGTGCCAGCAGTCCTTCGGGACAGGGGAATGGAAAACTGTTTTTT; CDR3: CASSPSGQGNGKLFF
V: TRBV5-1; size: .; J: TRBJ2-2; D: TRBD1; DNA: TGCGCCAGCAGCTCCCAGACAGGGGGCGCATCCGGGGAGCTGTTTTTT; CDR3: CASSSQTGGASGELFF
V: TRBV9; size: once; J: TRBJ2-5; D: TRBD2; DNA: TGTGCCAGCAGCGTCGCGGGAGGGGAGACCCAGTACTTC; CDR3: CASSVAGGETQYF
V: TRBV18; size: .; J: TRBJ1-5; D: .; DNA: TGTGCCAGCTCACCAGGGAGGGGAGGGCAAAATCAGCCCCAGCATTTT; CDR3: CASSPGRGGQNQPQHF
V: TRBV7-2; size: .; J: TRBJ1-1; D: TRBD1; DNA: TGTGCCAGCAGTCTCCGGCGGCAGGGGGCGGACACTGAAGCTTTCTTT; CDR3: CASSLRRQGADTEAFF
V: TRBV5-8; size: .; J: TRBJ1-2; D: TRBD1; DNA: TGTGCCAGCAGCTGGGGACAGACCCTTTTATACACCTTC; CDR3: CASSWGQTLLYTF
V: TRBV6-1; size: .; J: TRBJ1-2; D: TRBD1; DNA: TGTGCCAGCAGTGAGCAGGGGGCCAGGGGCTACACCTTC; CDR3: CASSEQGARGYTF
V: TRBV5-1; size: few; J: TRBJ1-4; D: TRBD1; DNA: TGCGCCAGCAGCCCGGACAGGGTCGGTGAAAAACTGTTTTTT; CDR3: CASSPDRVGEKLFF
V: TRBV29-1; size: .; J: TRBJ1-1; D: TRBD1; DNA: TGCAGCGTTGCCCCCGGGACAGGGATAACTGAAGCTTTCTTT; CDR3: CSVAPGTGITEAFF
V: TRBV5-4; size: .; J: TRBJ2-3; D: .; DNA: TGTGCCAGCAGCGGGGAGCTGTGGGCGGATACGCAGTATTTT; CDR3: CASSGELWADTQYF
V: TRBV7-9; size: .; J: TRBJ2-5; D: .; DNA: TGTGCCAGCAGCTTAGCTGATTACTCCCAGTACTTC; CDR3: CASSLADYSQYF
V: TRBV4-1; size: .; J: TRBJ2-7; D: .; DNA: TGCGCCAGCAGCCAAGTCCCAGCGGCCACCTACGAGCAGTACTTC; CDR3: CASSQVPAATYEQYF
V: TRBV7-6; size: .; J: TRBJ1-1; D: TRBD1; DNA: TGTGCCAGCAGCTTAGTTCGGACAGGGAACACTGAAGCTTTCTTT; CDR3: CASSLVRTGNTEAFF
V: TRBV4-2; size: .; J: TRBJ2-3; D: TRBD2; DNA: TGTGCCAGCAGCCAAGATCTTCCAGCGGGAAGGGCAGATACGCAGTATTTT; CDR3: CASSQDLPAGRADTQYF
V: TRBV27; size: .; J: TRBJ1-2; D: .; DNA: TGTGCCAGCAGTTTCCTGACGACAGGCGCAGGCCTTAGGGGCTACACCTTC; CDR3: CASSFLTTGAGLRGYTF
V: TRBV7-9; size: .; J: TRBJ2-7; D: TRBD2; DNA: TGTGCCAGCAGCTGGGGGGGACTAGCGGGGGCTACCTACGAGCAGTACTTC; CDR3: CASSWGGLAGATYEQYF
V: TRBV5-4; size: .; J: TRBJ2-7; D: .; DNA: TGTGCCAGCAGCCCAGGGGCAGGGGCCTACGAGCAGTACTTC; CDR3: CASSPGAGAYEQYF
V: TRBV6-5; size: few; J: TRBJ1-3; D: TRBD1; DNA: TGTGCCAGCACCTCGACAGGGAGTGGTGGAAACACCATATATTTT; CDR3: CASTSTGSGGNTIYF
V: TRBV9; size: .; J: TRBJ2-1; D: .; DNA: TGTGCCAGCAGCACACTAGAGGATGAGCAGTTCTTC; CDR3: CASSTLEDEQFF
V: TRBV19; size: .; J: TRBJ1-3; D: TRBD1; DNA: TGTGCCAGTAGTACGACAGGGGACTCTGGAAACACCATATATTTT; CDR3: CASSTTGDSGNTIYF
V: TRBV28; size: .; J: TRBJ2-3; D: TRBD2; DNA: TGTGCCAGCAGTCGTCGACTAGCGGGGAACACAGATACGCAGTATTTT; CDR3: CASSRRLAGNTDTQYF
V: TRBV15; size: .; J: TRBJ1-2; D: .; DNA: TGTGCCACCAGCAGAGTTTTACAGGTGGACTACACCTTC; CDR3: CATSRVLQVDYTF
V: TRBV6-1; size: once; J: TRBJ1-2; D: TRBD1; DNA: TGTGCCAGCAGTGAGTCTGGACAGGGGGTTTATGGCTACACCTTC; CDR3: CASSESGQGVYGYTF
V: TRBV19; size: .; J: TRBJ2-4; D: TRBD2; DNA: TGTGCCAGTAGTACCCGAGGACTAGCGGCTAATCAGTCGGCGGCCAAAAACATTCAGTACTTC; CDR3: CASSTRGLAANQSAAKNIQYF
V: TRBV2; size: .; J: TRBJ1-6; D: .; DNA: TGTGCCAGCAGTGAGTCAGGGGTATATAATTCACCCCTCCACTTT; CDR3: CASSESGVYNSPLHF
V: TRBV6-5; size: .; J: TRBJ2-5; D: .; DNA: TGTGCCAGCAGTCAGGGGCGGGAGACCCAGTACTTC; CDR3: CASSQGRETQYF
V: TRBV29-1; size: .; J: TRBJ2-2; D: TRBD1; DNA: TGCAGCGTTCGGACAGGGACAAACACCGGGGAGCTGTTTTTT; CDR3: CSVRTGTNTGELFF